Listed below are T cell receptor beta chains from one sample, sequenced in a study of T cell repertoires in cytomegalovirus infection. Each CDR3 protein gets one entry after TCRdb re-called the reads with MiXCR. The sample has some 450,000 distinct CDR3 sequences; 31% are singletons. Input material: PBMCs. Source of these receptors: a human donor in good health (CMV status not recorded). Some clones in this sample may be carry-over from other donors' samples. Both conserved end residues are part of each CDR3. Rows give clone size only sometimes, using once, few, many, or a class for an expanded clone.

v_call,clone_size,cdr3_aa
TRBV28,NA,CACRIGGAIMNTEAFF
TRBV6-2/TRBV6-3,NA,CATQGGNVAKNIQYF
TRBV2,NA,CASSLLGADNQPQHF
TRBV12-3/TRBV12-4,NA,CASSPRRGVSPLPF
TRBV5-4,NA,CASSSRQGYEQYF
TRBV12-3/TRBV12-4,NA,CASSVQGDQPQHF
TRBV12-3/TRBV12-4,NA,CALSFQGGQQYF
TRBV4-1,many,CASSQDHSNQPQHF
TRBV6-6,few,CASSYPSGGGPGELFF
TRBV28,few,CASSPAGASDGYGYTF
TRBV7-6,NA,CASSLVASKETQYF
TRBV10-1,few,CASSVGSGASETQYF
TRBV6-1,few,CASSGAAGNNYGYTF
TRBV6-6,NA,CASSSPRAGNQPQHF
TRBV27,NA,CASSLLQYNSPLHF
TRBV12-3/TRBV12-4,many,CASSLSFTGAFF
TRBV5-1,NA,CASSPGRGGYEQYF
TRBV4-1,NA,CASSHGPNTDTQYF
TRBV7-6,many,CASSTHPSGGAPTTQYF
TRBV24-1,NA,CATSDPGGGGGNQPQHF
TRBV6-2/TRBV6-3,NA,CASSYSRGITDTQYF
TRBV24-1,few,CATSGGQGNQPQHF
TRBV7-8,many,CASSLQSRAPPAFF
TRBV7-4,NA,CASQGYNEQFF
TRBV7-2,NA,CDSSQQGQGQETQYF
TRBV11-1,few,CASSLRSGGAAGELFF
TRBV7-3,many,CASSPTGLSYEQYF
TRBV6-1,NA,CASSEAAGGVGEQFF
TRBV6-1,NA,CASRETGAYGYTF
TRBV5-6,NA,CDSSFFAGGNQETQYF
TRBV6-7,few,CASSYLGLMADPVLAKNIQYF
TRBV6-6,NA,CASSSRETAITDTQYF
TRBV5-1,NA,CASSPGQGLMEAFF
TRBV7-9,NA,CASSFPTGMSTNEKLFF
TRBV14,NA,CASSQLDSYNSPLHF
TRBV18,NA,CASSPPSRGDTGELFF
TRBV7-8,many,CASSSLDRVVNTEAFF
TRBV7-9,few,CASSLDGVPSEQYF
TRBV28,many,CASSSTAYGYTF
TRBV5-4,NA,CASGGGPGETQYF
TRBV14,NA,CASSRRATDTQYF
TRBV7-9,NA,CASSPQRTSGGPATDTQYF
TRBV4-1,few,CASSQDLVNTEAFF
TRBV12-3/TRBV12-4,NA,CASSLQGEEGELFF
TRBV28,NA,CASSFPGQGGGISSYEQYF
TRBV6-5,few,CASSSPRSSGNTIYF
TRBV4-1,NA,CASSQDPQVTLF
TRBV28,few,CASPRARANYGYTF
TRBV5-1,few,CASSVGPLNTEAFF
TRBV15,few,CATSRDRSYTEAFF
TRBV28,NA,CASRQTGKNEKLFF
TRBV10-2,many,CASSDLGQPQHF
TRBV19,NA,CASSSSPGTGYEQYF
TRBV6-1,few,CASSEETGLPGAKNIQYF
TRBV7-8,many,CASSLAGGVNTEAFF